The present TCR beta chain was sequenced within a study of shared clonotypes between healthy human individuals. Whole-study findings and limits: Investigators collected only blood, and repertoires in tissues likely differ. It was the non-shared clonotypes that had lower generation probabilities than clonotypes shared by all four donors.

Replicate PCRs run on sorted subsets employed roughly 190 ng DNA, 30,000 to 35,000 T cell genomes. Sequenced by immunoSEQ multiplex PCR; TCRdb stores in-frame clones only, minus some. The sample contains some 1.1 million clones, approximately 80% of which appear only once. This clone was seen a few times. Its antigen is unknown. Looked up from germline, CDR1 is MGHRA and CDR2 is YSYEKL. The length of the CDR3 is 15 residues. V shed 0 bases and J 9 bases; nucleotides not matched to a gene: 7. Each donor was a Caucasian adult residing in Nashville, Tennessee. The V call is TRBV4-1, the J call TRBJ2-1, with 8 bases lining up with TRBD2. The TCR was taken from a man younger than 35 in good health. Some clones in this sample may be carry-over from other donors' samples. The sequenced sample was memory CD4+ T cells from PBMCs. Subset here: CD45RA-negative fraction. CDR3: CASSQDKGLEVEQFF. CDR3 DNA: TGCGCCAGCAGCCAAGACAAGGGACTAGAAGTTGAGCAGTTCTTC.